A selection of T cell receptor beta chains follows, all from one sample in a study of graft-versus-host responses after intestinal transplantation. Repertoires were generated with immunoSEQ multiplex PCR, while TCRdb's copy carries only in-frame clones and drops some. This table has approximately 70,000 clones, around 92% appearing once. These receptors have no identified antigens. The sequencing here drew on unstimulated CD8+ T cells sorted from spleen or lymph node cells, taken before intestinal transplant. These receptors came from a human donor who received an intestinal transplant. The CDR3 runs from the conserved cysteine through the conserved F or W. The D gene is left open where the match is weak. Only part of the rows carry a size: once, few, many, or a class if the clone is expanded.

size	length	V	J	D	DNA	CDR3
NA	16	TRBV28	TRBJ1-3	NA	TGTGCCAGCAGTCCCCAGGCCGAAAGCTCTGGAAACACCATATATTTT	CASSPQAESSGNTIYF
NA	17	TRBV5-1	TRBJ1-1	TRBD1	TGCGCCAGCAGCCCTCCACGGACAGGGGAGGTGAACACTGAAGCTTTCTTT	CASSPPRTGEVNTEAFF
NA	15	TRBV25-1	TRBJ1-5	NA	TGTGCCAGCAGCGCCAGTGGACAAGGGTTCATGCCCCAGCATTTT	CASSASGQGFMPQHF
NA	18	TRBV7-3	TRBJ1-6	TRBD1	TGTGCCAGCAGCTTAATGGTCGGGGGGACAGGCCCGGAAAAACCCCTCCACTTT	CASSLMVGGTGPEKPLHF
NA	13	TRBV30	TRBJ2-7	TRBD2	TGTGCCTGGACGGGGGGGTCTTCCTACGAGCAGTACTTC	CAWTGGSSYEQYF
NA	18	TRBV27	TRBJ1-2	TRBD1	TGTGCCAGCAGTTCCGCCAAAACCGCAGGGGGGAACCTCTATGGCTACACCTTC	CASSSAKTAGGNLYGYTF
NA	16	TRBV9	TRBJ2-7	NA	TGTGCCAGCAGCGTAGGGAGGGGGACAGCACCCTACGAGCAGTACTTC	CASSVGRGTAPYEQYF
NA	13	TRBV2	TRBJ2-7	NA	TGTGCCAGCATGGGGGGAGGAGATGGCGAGCAGTACTTC	CASMGGGDGEQYF
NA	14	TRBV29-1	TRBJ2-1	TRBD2	TGCAGCACCGTTAGCGGGGTCTCCTACAATGAGCAGTTCTTC	CSTVSGVSYNEQFF
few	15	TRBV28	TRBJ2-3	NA	TGTGCCAGCAGTTGGGTCGGAGTCGCTTGGGATACGCAGTATTTT	CASSWVGVAWDTQYF
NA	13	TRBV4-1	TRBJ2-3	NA	TGCGCCAGCAGCCAAGATAACGGGGATACGCAGTATTTT	CASSQDNGDTQYF
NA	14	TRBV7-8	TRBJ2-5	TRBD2	TGTGCCAGCAGCTTGACTAGCGGGAGGGAGACCCAGTACTTC	CASSLTSGRETQYF
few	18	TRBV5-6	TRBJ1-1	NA	TGTGCCAGCAGCTTGTGGTACAGAATCGAACACCCTGACGAAATAGCTTTCTTT	CASSLWYRIEHPDEIAFF
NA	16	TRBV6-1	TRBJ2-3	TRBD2	TGTGCCAGCAGTGGGTGGGGCGGGAGCCCCACAGATACGCAGTATTTT	CASSGWGGSPTDTQYF
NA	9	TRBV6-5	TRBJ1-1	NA	TGTGCCCGGGACACTGAAGCTTTCTTT	CARDTEAFF
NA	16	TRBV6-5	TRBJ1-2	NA	TGTGCCAGCAGTTACGGCGGGGTGACAGTTTGGGGTGGCTACACCTTC	CASSYGGVTVWGGYTF
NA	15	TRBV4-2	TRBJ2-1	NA	TGTGCCAGCAGCCAAGAGAAAAGCCGGTACAATGAGCAGTTCTTC	CASSQEKSRYNEQFF
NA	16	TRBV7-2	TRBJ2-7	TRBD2	TGTGCCAGCAGCCCTTCCGGGGCGGGAGAATCCTACGAGCAGTACTTC	CASSPSGAGESYEQYF
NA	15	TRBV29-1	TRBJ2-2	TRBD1	TGCAGCGTTAGGTATACGACAGGGACGGCCGGGGAGCTGTTTTTT	CSVRYTTGTAGELFF
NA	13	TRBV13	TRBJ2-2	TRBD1	TGTGCCAGCGGGACAGGGGTTACCGGGGAGCTGTTTTTT	CASGTGVTGELFF
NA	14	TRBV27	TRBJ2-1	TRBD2	TGTGCCAGCAGTTTATCCGGGAGGGCCGCTGAGCAGTTCTTC	CASSLSGRAAEQFF
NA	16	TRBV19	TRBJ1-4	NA	TGTGCCAGTAGTACCTCCTTGGAGGGGATCAATGAAAAACTGTTTTTT	CASSTSLEGINEKLFF
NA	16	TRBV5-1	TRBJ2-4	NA	TGCGCCAGCAGCCCGGGACAACGAGTAGCCAAAAACATTCAGTACTTC	CASSPGQRVAKNIQYF
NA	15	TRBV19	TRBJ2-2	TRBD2	TGTGCCAGTAGTATCCCTAGCGGTAGCACCGGGGAGCTGTTTTTT	CASSIPSGSTGELFF
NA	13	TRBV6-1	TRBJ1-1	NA	TGTGCCAGCAGTGAGAGGCCGTTGGATGAAGCTTTCTTT	CASSERPLDEAFF
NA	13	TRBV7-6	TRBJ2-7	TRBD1	TGTGCCAGCAGCTTACAACAGGGGGACGAGCAGTACTTC	CASSLQQGDEQYF
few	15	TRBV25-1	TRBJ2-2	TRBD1	TGTGCCAGCAGTCCGGGACAGGGGGCCACCGGGGAGCTGTTTTTT	CASSPGQGATGELFF
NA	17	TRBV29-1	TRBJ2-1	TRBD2	TGCAGCGTCCGACTAGCGGGAGGGAGGGGGGGATACAATGAGCAGTTCTTC	CSVRLAGGRGGYNEQFF
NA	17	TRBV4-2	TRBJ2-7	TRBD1	TGTGCCAGCAGCCAGACAACCGGGACAGGGGTCCCCTACGAGCAGTACTTC	CASSQTTGTGVPYEQYF
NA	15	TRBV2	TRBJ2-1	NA	TGTGCCAGGACCCGGACTGAGAGCTCCTACAATGAGCAGTTCTTC	CARTRTESSYNEQFF
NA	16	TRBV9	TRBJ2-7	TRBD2	TGTGCCAGCAGCGCCGGTTTTTACGGGGGGATTTACGAGCAGTACTTC	CASSAGFYGGIYEQYF
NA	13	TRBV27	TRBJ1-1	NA	TGTGCCAGCAGTTTATCGAGGACAGCTGAAGCTTTCTTT	CASSLSRTAEAFF
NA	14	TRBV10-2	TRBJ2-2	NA	TGCGCCAGCAGTGTAAATTTAGTCGCCGGGGAGCTGTTTTTT	CASSVNLVAGELFF
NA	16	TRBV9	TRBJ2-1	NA	TGTGCCAGCAGCGGGTGGGGCGGGGGCCTATACAATGAGCAGTTCTTC	CASSGWGGGLYNEQFF